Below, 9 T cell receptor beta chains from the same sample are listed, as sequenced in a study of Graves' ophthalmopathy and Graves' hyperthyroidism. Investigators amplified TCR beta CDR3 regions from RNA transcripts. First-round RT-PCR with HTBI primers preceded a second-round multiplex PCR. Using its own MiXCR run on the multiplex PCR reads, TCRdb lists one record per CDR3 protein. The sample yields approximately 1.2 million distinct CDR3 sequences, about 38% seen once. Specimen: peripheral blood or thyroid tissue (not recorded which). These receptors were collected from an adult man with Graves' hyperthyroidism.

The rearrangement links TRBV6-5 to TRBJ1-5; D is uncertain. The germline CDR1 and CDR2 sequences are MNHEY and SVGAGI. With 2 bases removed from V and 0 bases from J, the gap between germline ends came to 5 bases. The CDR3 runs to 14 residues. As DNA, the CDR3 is TGTGCCAGCAGTTACAGACGTAGCAATCAGCCCCAGCATTTT. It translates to CASSYRRSNQPQHF.

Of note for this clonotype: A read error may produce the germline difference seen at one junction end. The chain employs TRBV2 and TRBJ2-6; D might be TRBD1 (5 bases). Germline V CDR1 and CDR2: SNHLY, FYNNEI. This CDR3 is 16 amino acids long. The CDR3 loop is CAISATGISGANVLTF. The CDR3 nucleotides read TGTGCCATCAGTGCTACAGGAATCTCTGGGGCCAACGTCCTGACTTTC. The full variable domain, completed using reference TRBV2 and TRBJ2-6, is EPEVTQTPSHQVTQMGQEVILRCVPISNHLYFYWYRQILGQKVEFLVSFYNNEISEKSEIFDDQFSVERPDGSNFTLKIRSTKLEDSAMYFCAISATGISGANVLTFGAGSRLTVL.

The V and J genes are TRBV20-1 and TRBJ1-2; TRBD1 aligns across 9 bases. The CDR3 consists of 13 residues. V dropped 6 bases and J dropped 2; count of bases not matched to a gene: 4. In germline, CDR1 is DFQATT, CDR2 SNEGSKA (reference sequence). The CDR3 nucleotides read TGCAGTGCCATGGGACAGGGCAACTATGGCTACACCTTC. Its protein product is CSAMGQGNYGYTF.

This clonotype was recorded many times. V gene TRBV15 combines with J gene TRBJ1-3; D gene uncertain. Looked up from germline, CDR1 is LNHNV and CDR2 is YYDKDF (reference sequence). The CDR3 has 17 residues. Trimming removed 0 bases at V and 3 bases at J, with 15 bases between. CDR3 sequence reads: CATSRESGPSVGNTIYF. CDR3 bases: TGTGCCACCAGCAGAGAGAGCGGACCGTCGGTTGGAAACACCATATATTTT. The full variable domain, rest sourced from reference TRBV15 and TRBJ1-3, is DAMVIQNPRYQVTQFGKPVTLSCSQTLNHNVMYWYQQKSSQAPKLLFHYYDKDFNNEADTPDNFQSRRPNTSFCFLDIRSPGLGDTAMYLCATSRESGPSVGNTIYFGEGSWLTVV.

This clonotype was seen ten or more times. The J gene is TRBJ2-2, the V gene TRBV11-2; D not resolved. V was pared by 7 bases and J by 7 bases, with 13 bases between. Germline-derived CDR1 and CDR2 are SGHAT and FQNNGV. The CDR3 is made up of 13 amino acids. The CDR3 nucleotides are TGTGCCAGCACATGGGCGGTCGTCGGGGAGCTGTTTTTT. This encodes CASTWAVVGELFF.

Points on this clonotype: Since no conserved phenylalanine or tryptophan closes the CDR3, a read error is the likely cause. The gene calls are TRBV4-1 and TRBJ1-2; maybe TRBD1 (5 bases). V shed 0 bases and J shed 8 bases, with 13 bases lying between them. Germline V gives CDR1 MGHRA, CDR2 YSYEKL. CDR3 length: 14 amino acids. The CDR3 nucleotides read TGCGCCAGCAGCCAAGACTGGGGCTTTGGGGGCTACACCTCC. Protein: CASSQDWGFGGYTS.

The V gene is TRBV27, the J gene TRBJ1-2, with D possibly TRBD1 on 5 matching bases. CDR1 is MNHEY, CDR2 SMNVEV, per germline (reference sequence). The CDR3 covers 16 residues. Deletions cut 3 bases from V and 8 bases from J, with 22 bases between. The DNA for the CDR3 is TGTGCCAGCAGTTTTAAGTCGGGACGGCAAGTGGGGGGCTACACCTTC. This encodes CASSFKSGRQVGGYTF.

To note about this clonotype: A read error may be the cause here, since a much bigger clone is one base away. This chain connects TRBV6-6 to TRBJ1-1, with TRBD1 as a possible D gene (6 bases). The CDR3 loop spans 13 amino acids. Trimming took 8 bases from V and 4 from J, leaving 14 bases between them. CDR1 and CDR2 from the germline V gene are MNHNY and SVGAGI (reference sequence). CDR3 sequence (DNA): TGTGCCAGCCATGGAGAGGGGGGCACTGAAGCTTTCTTT. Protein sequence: CASHGEGGTEAFF.

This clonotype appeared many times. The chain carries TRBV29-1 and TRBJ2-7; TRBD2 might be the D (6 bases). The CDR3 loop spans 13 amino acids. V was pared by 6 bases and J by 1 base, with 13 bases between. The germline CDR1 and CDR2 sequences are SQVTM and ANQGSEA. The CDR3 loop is CSVIPGRSYEQYF. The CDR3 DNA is TGCAGCGTCATACCCGGGAGATCCTACGAGCAGTACTTC.